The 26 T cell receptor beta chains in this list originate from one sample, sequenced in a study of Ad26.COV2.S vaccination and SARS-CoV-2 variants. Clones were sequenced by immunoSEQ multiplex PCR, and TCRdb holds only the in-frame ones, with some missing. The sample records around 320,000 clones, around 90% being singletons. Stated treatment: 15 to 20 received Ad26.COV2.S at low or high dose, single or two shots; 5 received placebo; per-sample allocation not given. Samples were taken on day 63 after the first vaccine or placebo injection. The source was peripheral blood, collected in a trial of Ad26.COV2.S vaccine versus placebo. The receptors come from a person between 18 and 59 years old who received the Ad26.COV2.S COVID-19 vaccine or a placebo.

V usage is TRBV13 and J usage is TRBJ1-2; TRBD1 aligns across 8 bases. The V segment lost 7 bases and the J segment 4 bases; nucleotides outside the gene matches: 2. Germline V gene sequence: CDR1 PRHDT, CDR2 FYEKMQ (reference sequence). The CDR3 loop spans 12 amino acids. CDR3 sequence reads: CASTTGAYGYTF. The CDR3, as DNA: TGTGCCAGCACGACAGGGGCCTATGGCTACACCTTC.

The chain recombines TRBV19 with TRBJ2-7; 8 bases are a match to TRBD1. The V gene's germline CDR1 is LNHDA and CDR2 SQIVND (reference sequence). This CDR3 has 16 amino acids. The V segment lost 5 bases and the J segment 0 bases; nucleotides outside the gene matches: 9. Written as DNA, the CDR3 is TGTGCCAGTAGTCCCCGGACAGGGACACGCTCCTACGAGCAGTACTTC. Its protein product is CASSPRTGTRSYEQYF.

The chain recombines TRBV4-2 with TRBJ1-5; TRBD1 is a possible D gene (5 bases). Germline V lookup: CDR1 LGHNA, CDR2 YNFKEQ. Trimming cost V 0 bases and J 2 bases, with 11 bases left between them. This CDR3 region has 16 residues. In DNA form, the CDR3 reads TGTGCCAGCAGCCAAGAAGTGACAGCGGGCAATCAGCCCCAGCATTTT. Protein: CASSQEVTAGNQPQHF.

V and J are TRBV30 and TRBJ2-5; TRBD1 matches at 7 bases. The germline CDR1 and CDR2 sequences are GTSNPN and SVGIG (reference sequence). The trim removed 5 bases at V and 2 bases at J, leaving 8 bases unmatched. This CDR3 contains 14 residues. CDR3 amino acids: CAWVGWTGQETQYF. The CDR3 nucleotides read TGTGCCTGGGTTGGGTGGACAGGACAAGAGACCCAGTACTTC.

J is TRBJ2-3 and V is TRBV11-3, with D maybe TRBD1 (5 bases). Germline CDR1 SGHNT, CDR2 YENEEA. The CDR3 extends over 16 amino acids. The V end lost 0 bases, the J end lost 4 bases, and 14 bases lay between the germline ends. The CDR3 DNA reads TGTGCCAGCAGCTTAGATCCAAGGGGTCCCCCAGATACGCAGTATTTT. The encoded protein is CASSLDPRGPPDTQYF.

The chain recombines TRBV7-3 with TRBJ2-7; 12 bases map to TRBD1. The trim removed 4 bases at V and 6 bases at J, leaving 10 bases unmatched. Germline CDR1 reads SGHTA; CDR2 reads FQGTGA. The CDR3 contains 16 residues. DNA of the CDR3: TGTGCCAGCAGCTCTCATCCGGGACAGGGGGCAAGCGAGCAGTACTTC. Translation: CASSSHPGQGASEQYF.

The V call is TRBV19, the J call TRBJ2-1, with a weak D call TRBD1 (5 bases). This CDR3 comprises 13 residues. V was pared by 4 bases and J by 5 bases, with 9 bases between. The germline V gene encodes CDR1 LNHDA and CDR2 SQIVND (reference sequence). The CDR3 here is CASSKTVNNEQFF. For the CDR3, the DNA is TGTGCCAGTAGTAAGACAGTTAACAATGAGCAGTTCTTC.

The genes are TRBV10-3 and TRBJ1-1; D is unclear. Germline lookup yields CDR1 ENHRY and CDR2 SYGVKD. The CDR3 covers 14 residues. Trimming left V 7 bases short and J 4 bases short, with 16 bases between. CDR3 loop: CAITDPQEGTEAFF. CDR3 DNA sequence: TGTGCCATCACCGATCCCCAGGAAGGCACTGAAGCTTTCTTT.

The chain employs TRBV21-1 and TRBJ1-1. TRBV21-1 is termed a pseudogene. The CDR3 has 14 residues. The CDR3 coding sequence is TGTGCCAGCAGCAAAGGAGGGCGCAACACTGAAGCTTTCTTT. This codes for CASSKGGRNTEAFF.

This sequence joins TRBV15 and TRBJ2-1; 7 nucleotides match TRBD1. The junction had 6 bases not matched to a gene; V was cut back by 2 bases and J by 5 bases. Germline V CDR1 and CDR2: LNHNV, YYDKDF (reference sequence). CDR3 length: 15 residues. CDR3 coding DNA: TGTGCCACCAGCAGACAGGGGGAATGGGACAATGAGCAGTTCTTC. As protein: CATSRQGEWDNEQFF.

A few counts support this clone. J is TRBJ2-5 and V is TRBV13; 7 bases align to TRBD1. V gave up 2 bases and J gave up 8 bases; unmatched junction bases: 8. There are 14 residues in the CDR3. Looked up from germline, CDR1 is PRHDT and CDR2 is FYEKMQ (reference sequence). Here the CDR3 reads CASSLRGPERTQYF. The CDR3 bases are TGTGCCAGCAGCTTAAGGGGGCCAGAAAGAACCCAGTACTTC.

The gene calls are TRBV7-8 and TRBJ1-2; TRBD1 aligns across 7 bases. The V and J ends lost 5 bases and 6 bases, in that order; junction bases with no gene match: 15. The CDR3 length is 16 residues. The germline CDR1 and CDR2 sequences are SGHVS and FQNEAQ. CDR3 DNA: TGTGCCAGCAGCCCTGGGAAGGGGGCGCGGGTAGATGGCTACACCTTC. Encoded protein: CASSPGKGARVDGYTF.

Here the CDR3 DNA reads TGTGCCAGCTCACTCTCTCCATCCCGGACTAGCGGGGAGCAGTACTTC. It codes for CASSLSPSRTSGEQYF. This chain joins TRBV18 and TRBJ2-7; 11 bases match TRBD2. Germline lookup yields CDR1 KGHSH and CDR2 LQKENI. The CDR3 spans 16 residues. V shed 4 bases, J shed 7 bases, and the junction held 12 bases outside the gene matches.

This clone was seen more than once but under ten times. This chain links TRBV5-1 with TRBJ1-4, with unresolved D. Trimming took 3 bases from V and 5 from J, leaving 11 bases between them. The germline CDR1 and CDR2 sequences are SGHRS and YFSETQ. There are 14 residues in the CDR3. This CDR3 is CASSYYGRNEKLFF. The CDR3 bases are TGCGCCAGCAGCTACTACGGGCGCAATGAAAAACTGTTTTTT. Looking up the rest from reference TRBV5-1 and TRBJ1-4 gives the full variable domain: KAGVTQTPRYLIKTRGQQVTLSCSPISGHRSVSWYQQTPGQGLQFLFEYFSETQRNKGNFPGRFSGRQFSNSRSEMNVSTLELGDSALYLCASSYYGRNEKLFFGSGTQLSVL.

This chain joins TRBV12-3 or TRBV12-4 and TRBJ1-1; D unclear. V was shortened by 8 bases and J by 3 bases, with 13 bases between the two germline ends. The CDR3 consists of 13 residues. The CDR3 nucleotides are TGTGCCAGCGCGGGCCAAGGAGACACTGAAGCTTTCTTT. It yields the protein CASAGQGDTEAFF.

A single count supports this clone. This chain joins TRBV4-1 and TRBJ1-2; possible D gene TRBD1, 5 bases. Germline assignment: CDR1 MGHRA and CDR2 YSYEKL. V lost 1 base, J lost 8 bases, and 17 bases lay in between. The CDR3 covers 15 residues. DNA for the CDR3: TGCGCCAGCAGCCAAGGGACACCTAGCATGGGAGGCTACACCTTC. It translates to CASSQGTPSMGGYTF.

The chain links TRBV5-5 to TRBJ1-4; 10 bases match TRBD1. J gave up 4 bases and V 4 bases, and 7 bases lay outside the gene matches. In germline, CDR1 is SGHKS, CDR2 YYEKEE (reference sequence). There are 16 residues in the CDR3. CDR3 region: CASSAGTGDLNEKLFF. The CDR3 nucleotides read TGTGCCAGCAGCGCGGGGACAGGGGATCTTAATGAAAAACTGTTTTTT.

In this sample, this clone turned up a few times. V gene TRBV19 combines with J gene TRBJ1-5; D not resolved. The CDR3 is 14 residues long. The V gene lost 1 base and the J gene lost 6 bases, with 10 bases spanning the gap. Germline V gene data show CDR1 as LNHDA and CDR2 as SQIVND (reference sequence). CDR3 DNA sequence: TGTGCCAGTAGTATAGGCCAGGTCGGTCAGCCCCAGCATTTT. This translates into CASSIGQVGQPQHF.

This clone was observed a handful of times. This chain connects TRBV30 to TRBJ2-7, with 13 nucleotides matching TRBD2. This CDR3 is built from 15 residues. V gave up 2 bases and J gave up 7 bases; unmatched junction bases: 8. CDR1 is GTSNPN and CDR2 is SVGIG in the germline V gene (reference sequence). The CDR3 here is CAWSNPGLAGIEQYF. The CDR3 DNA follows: TGTGCCTGGAGTAACCCGGGACTAGCGGGGATTGAGCAGTACTTC. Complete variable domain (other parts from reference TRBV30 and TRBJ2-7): SQTIHQWPATLVQPVGSPLSLECTVEGTSNPNLYWYRQAAGRGLQLLFYSVGIGQISSEVPQNLSASRPQDRQFILSSKKLLLSDSGFYLCAWSNPGLAGIEQYFGPGTRLTVT.

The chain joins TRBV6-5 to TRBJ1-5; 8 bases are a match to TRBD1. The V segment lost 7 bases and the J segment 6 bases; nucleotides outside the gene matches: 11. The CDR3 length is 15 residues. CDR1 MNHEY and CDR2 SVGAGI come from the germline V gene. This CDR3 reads CASKGRGRLGQPQHF. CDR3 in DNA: TGTGCCAGCAAGGGCAGGGGGCGCCTAGGTCAGCCCCAGCATTTT.

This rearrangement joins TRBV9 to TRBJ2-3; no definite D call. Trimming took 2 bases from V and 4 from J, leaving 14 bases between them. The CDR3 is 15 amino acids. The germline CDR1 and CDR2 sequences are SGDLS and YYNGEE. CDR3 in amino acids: CASSVNPSSADTQYF. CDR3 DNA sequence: TGTGCCAGCAGCGTGAACCCCTCCTCCGCAGATACGCAGTATTTT.

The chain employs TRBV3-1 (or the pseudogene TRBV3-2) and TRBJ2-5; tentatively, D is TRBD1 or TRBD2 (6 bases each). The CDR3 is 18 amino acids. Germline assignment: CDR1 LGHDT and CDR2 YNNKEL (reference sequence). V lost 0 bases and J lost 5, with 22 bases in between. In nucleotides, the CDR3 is TGTGCCAGCAGCCAAGATCGAGATAGGAGGGGGTTTGGCGAGACCCAGTACTTC. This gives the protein CASSQDRDRRGFGETQYF.

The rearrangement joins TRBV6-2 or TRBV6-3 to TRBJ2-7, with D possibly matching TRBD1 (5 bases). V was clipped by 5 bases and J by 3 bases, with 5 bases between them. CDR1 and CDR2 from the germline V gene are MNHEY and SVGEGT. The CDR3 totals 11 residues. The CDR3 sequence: CASSTGYEQYF. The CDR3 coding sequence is TGTGCCAGCAGTACAGGCTACGAGCAGTACTTC.

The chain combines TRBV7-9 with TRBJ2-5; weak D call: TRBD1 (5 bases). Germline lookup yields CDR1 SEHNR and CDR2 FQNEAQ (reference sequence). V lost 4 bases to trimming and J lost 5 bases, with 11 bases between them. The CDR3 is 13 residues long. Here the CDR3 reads CASSWGHRETQYF. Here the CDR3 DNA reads TGTGCCAGCAGCTGGGGCCATCGGGAGACCCAGTACTTC.

CDR3 region: CASSQDTLREPQHF. CDR3 in DNA: TGTGCCAGCAGCCAAGACACCCTCAGGGAGCCCCAGCATTTT. The chain is built from TRBV3-1 (or the pseudogene TRBV3-2) and TRBJ1-5, with D possibly matching TRBD1 (5 bases). Germline lookup yields CDR1 LGHDT and CDR2 YNNKEL (reference sequence). Trimming left V 0 bases short and J 8 bases short, with 11 bases between. The CDR3 is 14 residues long.

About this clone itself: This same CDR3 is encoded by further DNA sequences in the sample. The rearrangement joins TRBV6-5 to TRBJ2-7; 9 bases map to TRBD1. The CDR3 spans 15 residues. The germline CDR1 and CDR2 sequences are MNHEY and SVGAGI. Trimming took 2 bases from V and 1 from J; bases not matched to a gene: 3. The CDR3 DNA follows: TGTGCCAGCAGTTACGTACAGGGGGCTTCCTACGAGCAGTACTTC. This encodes CASSYVQGASYEQYF.